One sample yielded the 18 T cell receptor beta chains listed below, sequenced in a study of molecular identifiers for immune sequencing clone quantification. A single record per CDR3 protein comes from TCRdb applying MiXCR to the PCR reads. In the table there are about 640,000 distinct CDR3 sequences, roughly 21% of which are singletons. Specimen: naive CD8+ T cells from blood, with Jurkat cell RNA spiked in. Subset of the sample: FACS-sorted CD8+CD4-CCR7+CD45RA+ naive T cells. These receptors were taken from a human donor in good health. Some libraries in this study had Jurkat cell RNA spiked in.

This clonotype was picked up a small number of times. The V call is TRBV7-9, the J call TRBJ1-5; D uncertain. The CDR3 length is 14 residues. Germline V gene lookup returns CDR1 SEHNR and CDR2 FQNEAQ (reference sequence). V shed 4 bases and J shed 0 bases, with 7 bases lying between them. The CDR3 sequence is CASSSLYSNQPQHF. In DNA form, the CDR3 reads TGTGCCAGCAGCTCTCTTTATAGCAATCAGCCCCAGCATTTT.

The chain joins TRBV7-9 to TRBJ1-3; TRBD1 might be the D (6 bases). In germline, CDR1 is SEHNR, CDR2 FQNEAQ (reference sequence). Trimming shortened V by 5 bases and J by 2 bases, and 16 bases separated the two germline ends. The CDR3 consists of 16 residues. The CDR3 sequence is CASSPRTGFAGNTIYF. CDR3 sequence (DNA): TGTGCCAGCAGCCCGCGAACAGGGTTCGCTGGAAACACCATATATTTT.

This clonotype occurred a few times. The chain recombines TRBV6-2 or TRBV6-3 with TRBJ1-5, with unresolved D. Germline CDR1 MNHEY, CDR2 SVGEGT. This CDR3 spans 13 amino acids. The V end was cut by 4 bases, the J end by 4 bases, with 8 bases between. The CDR3, as DNA: TGTGCCAGCAGTTCCGACCCAAATCAGCCCCAGCATTTT. Its translation is CASSSDPNQPQHF.

In its sample, this clonotype was seen a few times. J is TRBJ2-7 and V is TRBV19, with 7 positions matching TRBD2. The length of the CDR3 is 16 residues. V gave up 1 base and J gave up 0 bases; unmatched junction bases: 6. The V gene's germline CDR1 is LNHDA and CDR2 SQIVND (reference sequence). DNA for the CDR3: TGTGCCAGTAGTATAGCTGTCGCGGGAGACTCCTACGAGCAGTACTTC. It is translated as CASSIAVAGDSYEQYF.

In the case of this clonotype: Given a much more abundant clone one base away, this may be a read error. This sequence joins TRBV28 and TRBJ1-4, with D tentatively TRBD1 (5 bases). This CDR3 has 14 residues. CDR1 and CDR2 (germline): MDHEN, SYDVKM. The CDR3 loop is CASSFRVLDEKLLF. In nucleotides, the CDR3 is TGTGCCAGCAGTTTCAGGGTACTGGATGAAAAACTGCTTTTT.

This clonotype was recorded at least ten times. The chain combines TRBV6-2 or TRBV6-3 with TRBJ2-3; 7 bases fit TRBD2. Germline V gives CDR1 MNHEY, CDR2 SVGEGT. The CDR3 runs to 17 residues. With V trimmed by 2 bases and J by 0 bases, 8 bases remained unmatched. In nucleotides, the CDR3 is TGTGCCAGCAGTTACGAATGGCTAGCGGATAGCACAGATACGCAGTATTTT. Protein product: CASSYEWLADSTDTQYF.

This clonotype showed up just a few times. V is TRBV12-3 or TRBV12-4 and J is TRBJ2-7; 10 bases are shared with TRBD2. After removal of 6 bases from V and 2 bases from J, the junction contained 10 bases not matched to a gene. The CDR3 is made up of 16 amino acids. The CDR3 here is CASSQMDLAGAYEQYF. CDR3 sequence (DNA): TGTGCCAGCAGCCAGATGGATCTAGCGGGAGCCTACGAGCAGTACTTC.

The sample holds a few counts of this clonotype. This rearrangement joins TRBV29-1 to TRBJ2-1, with D perhaps given as TRBD1 or TRBD2 (7 bases each). Germline V gene data show CDR1 as SQVTM and CDR2 as ANQGSEA. The V gene lost 1 base and the J gene lost 9 bases, with 22 bases spanning the gap. The CDR3 is 16 amino acids. DNA for the CDR3: TGCAGCGTTGAAGCGGCAGGGGGGCCTGGGGAGGGTGAGCAGTTCTTC. Translating gives CSVEAAGGPGEGEQFF.

This clonotype was recorded a few times. The J gene is TRBJ2-7, the V gene TRBV28, with D maybe TRBD1 (5 bases). Germline V gene sequence: CDR1 MDHEN, CDR2 SYDVKM. The CDR3 is 16 amino acids. Trimming stripped 2 bases from V and 0 bases from J, with 14 bases between. CDR3 sequence reads: CASSLASGRLSYEQYF. CDR3 nucleotides: TGTGCCAGCAGTTTAGCTTCAGGGCGCCTCTCCTACGAGCAGTACTTC. Together with reference TRBV28 and TRBJ2-7, the CDR3 gives the full variable domain: DVKVTQSSRYLVKRTGEKVFLECVQDMDHENMFWYRQDPGLGLRLIYFSYDVKMKEKGDIPEGYSVSREKKERFSLILESASTNQTSMYLCASSLASGRLSYEQYFGPGTRLTVT.

The chain links TRBV7-9 to TRBJ1-2; D gene ambiguous. Per germline, CDR1 SEHNR and CDR2 FQNEAQ (reference sequence). Trimming took 6 bases from V and 3 from J, leaving 20 bases between them. This CDR3 contains 16 residues. CDR3 nucleotides: TGTGCCAGCAGTATTTCCGAACAGTCCTCCTACTATGGCTACACCTTC. Translation gives CASSISEQSSYYGYTF.

This clonotype has only a few counts. V usage is TRBV12-3 or TRBV12-4 and J usage is TRBJ2-5; no clear D. Trimming removed 2 bases at V and 2 bases at J, with 12 bases between. The length of the CDR3 is 15 residues. CDR3 sequence (DNA): TGTGCCAGCAGTTTAAGGCAGGCCATACAAGAGACCCAGTACTTC. This gives the protein CASSLRQAIQETQYF.

There are many counts of this clonotype. The V gene is TRBV11-2, the J gene TRBJ2-5; the D gene is possibly TRBD2 (5 bases). V was shortened by 5 bases and J by 5 bases, with 18 bases between the two germline ends. Looked up from germline, CDR1 is SGHAT and CDR2 is FQNNGV. The CDR3 is made up of 15 amino acids. CDR3 sequence (DNA): TGTGCCAGCAGCCCCGGCACCGGGGATGCGGAGACCCAGTACTTC. Protein sequence: CASSPGTGDAETQYF.

Points on this clonotype: At one boundary the junction diverges from the germline segment, which might be a read error. The chain is built from TRBV13 and TRBJ2-7, with 11 bases that match TRBD2. The CDR3 has 15 amino acids. Germline lookup yields CDR1 PRHDT and CDR2 FYEKMQ (reference sequence). The CDR3 sequence is CASGLGGTSGYEQYF. Written as DNA, the CDR3 is TGTGCCAGCGGCTTAGGGGGGACTAGCGGATACGAGCAGTACTTC.

The chain is built from TRBV28 and TRBJ1-5; TRBD1 is a possible D gene (5 bases). The CDR3 contains 14 residues. Deletions cut 5 bases from V and 6 bases from J, with 14 bases between. Germline V gene data show CDR1 as MDHEN and CDR2 as SYDVKM. CDR3 residues: CASSSLMGPQPQHF. In DNA form, the CDR3 reads TGTGCCAGCAGTAGTCTCATGGGACCTCAGCCCCAGCATTTT.

With regard to this clonotype: Being one base from a much bigger clone, this may be a read error. The V call is TRBV3-1, the J call TRBJ1-4, with no clear D. V was pared by 0 bases and J by 6 bases, with 8 bases between. CDR1 and CDR2 (germline): LGHDT, YNNKEL (reference sequence). The CDR3 is made up of 14 amino acids. DNA of the CDR3: TGTGCCAGCAGCCAAGACTGGAGTGATGAAAAACTGTTTTTT. Amino acids: CASSQDWSDEKLFF.

Many counts were recorded for this clonotype. This chain uses TRBV27 with TRBJ2-3, with D perhaps TRBD1 (6 bases). V was cut by 3 bases and J by 2 bases, with 15 bases left in between. This CDR3 region has 16 residues. Germline CDR1 MNHEY, CDR2 SMNVEV (reference sequence). CDR3 in amino acids: CASSLGTGIYTDTQYF. CDR3 bases: TGTGCCAGCAGTTTGGGAACAGGGATTTACACAGATACGCAGTATTTT.

This clonotype was seen a few times. This chain connects TRBV2 to TRBJ1-2; D call uncertain. Germline-derived CDR1 and CDR2 are SNHLY and FYNNEI. Trimming left V 3 bases short and J 0 bases short, with 14 bases between. The CDR3 is 16 residues long. The CDR3 region has the DNA TGTGCCAGCAGTGACTTTGAGCAGGTAGCTAACTATGGCTACACCTTC. Its translation is CASSDFEQVANYGYTF.

This clonotype was detected ten times or more. The CDR3 is CAWGPMNTEAFF. In DNA form, the CDR3 reads TGTGCCTGGGGCCCGATGAACACTGAAGCTTTCTTT. The rearrangement uses TRBV30 and TRBJ1-1, with D unclear. The V gene's germline CDR1 is GTSNPN and CDR2 SVGIG (reference sequence). V was trimmed by 5 bases and J by 0 bases, leaving 7 bases between them. This CDR3 comprises 12 residues.